Below, 20 T cell receptor beta chains from the same sample are listed, as sequenced in a study of T-cell reconstitution after alpha-beta-depleted transplantation in children. As it was prepared, the TCRbeta library received unique molecular identifiers. One entry per CDR3 protein, called by TCRdb with MiXCR from the PCR reads. The sample gives hundreds of thousands of distinct CDR3 sequences, 13% of which show up once; around 2.2% is in the top ten. The source material was PBMCs, mostly from graft donor cells, sampled 360 days after TCRalphabeta/CD19-depleted stem cell transplant. All receptors derive from a male patient aged 10-17 years who had a stem cell transplant for acute myeloid leukemia, so the T cells may come from the graft donor.

This clonotype was observed once. The chain uses TRBV5-5 and TRBJ2-7; D remains unclear. This CDR3 has 11 amino acids. Between the trimmed V and J ends, which lost 4 bases and 5 bases, there was a span of 7 bases. In germline, CDR1 is SGHKS, CDR2 YYEKEE (reference sequence). CDR3 bases: TGTGCCAGCAGCCACACGGACGAGCAGTACTTC. Translated, it gives CASSHTDEQYF.

In its sample, this clonotype was seen a few times. The genes are TRBV10-3 and TRBJ1-1; D possibly corresponds to TRBD1 (5 bases). This CDR3 has 15 residues. Per germline, CDR1 ENHRY and CDR2 SYGVKD. V lost 7 bases to trimming and J lost 4 bases, with 19 bases between them. CDR3 protein: CAITQVGERGTEAFF. In DNA form, the CDR3 reads TGTGCCATCACCCAGGTGGGGGAACGGGGCACTGAAGCTTTCTTT.

This chain uses TRBV28 with TRBJ2-7; 7 nucleotides match TRBD1. CDR1 MDHEN and CDR2 SYDVKM come from the germline V gene. V lost 8 bases, J lost 2 bases, and 9 bases stayed unmatched. The CDR3 is 14 amino acids. DNA for the CDR3: TGTGCCAGCCGGGCACAGGGGACGACCTACGAGCAGTACTTC. This sequence encodes CASRAQGTTYEQYF.

This clonotype occurred many times. The rearrangement links TRBV7-3 to TRBJ2-1, with TRBD2 matching over 8 bases. Trimming removed 0 bases from V and 5 bases from J; junction bases left unmatched: 6. The length of the CDR3 is 16 residues. The germline CDR1 and CDR2 sequences are SGHTA and FQGTGA. The CDR3 nucleotides are TGTGCCAGCAGCTTAACCCGACTAGCGTTTAACAATGAGCAGTTCTTC. It encodes CASSLTRLAFNNEQFF.

The chain links TRBV24-1 to TRBJ2-5; D uncertain. The CDR3 is made up of 15 amino acids. CDR1 and CDR2 from the germline V gene are KGHDR and SFDVKD. Trimming took off 5 bases at V and 5 bases at J, with 17 bases between the two ends. The DNA of the CDR3 is TGTGCCACCAGTGCCCTCTGGCAGAGTGGGGAGACCCAGTACTTC. Protein sequence: CATSALWQSGETQYF.

This clonotype was picked up a small number of times. The gene calls are TRBV2 and TRBJ2-3, with D unclear. The V end was cut by 4 bases, the J end by 5 bases, with 25 bases between. The CDR3 runs 18 residues. The V gene's germline CDR1 is SNHLY and CDR2 FYNNEI. CDR3 amino acids: CASSGAIVEPFWRDTQYF. Here the CDR3 DNA reads TGTGCCAGCAGTGGGGCCATAGTCGAACCCTTTTGGAGAGATACGCAGTATTTT. Combining the CDR3 with reference TRBV2 and TRBJ2-3 gives the whole variable domain EPEVTQTPSHQVTQMGQEVILRCVPISNHLYFYWYRQILGQKVEFLVSFYNNEISEKSEIFDDQFSVERPDGSNFTLKIRSTKLEDSAMYFCASSGAIVEPFWRDTQYFGPGTRLTVL.

This clonotype was detected only a few times. In DNA form, the CDR3 reads TGTGCCACGAGGGGGACCCAGGCCAAAAACATTCAGTACTTC. Its translation is CATRGTQAKNIQYF. This chain connects TRBV6-1 to TRBJ2-4, with D possibly matching TRBD1 (6 bases). CDR1 MNHNS and CDR2 SASEGT come from the germline V gene. The CDR3 covers 14 residues. The V end was cut by 10 bases, the J end by 1 base, with 14 bases between.

This clonotype appeared a few times. This chain connects TRBV7-3 to TRBJ2-1, with 11 bases that match TRBD2. This CDR3 region has 15 residues. Germline V lookup: CDR1 SGHTA, CDR2 FQGTGA. With V trimmed by 5 bases and J by 7 bases, 7 bases remained unmatched. The CDR3 loop reads CASSTLAGVYNEQFF. CDR3 in DNA: TGTGCCAGCAGCACACTAGCGGGAGTATATAATGAGCAGTTCTTC.

This clonotype was seen more than once but under ten times. This sequence joins TRBV12-3 or TRBV12-4 and TRBJ2-2, with 7 bases that match TRBD2. This CDR3 has 15 amino acids. J was trimmed by 5 bases and V by 6 bases; bases with no gene match: 9. The CDR3 protein is CASRGGTVGTGELFF. In nucleotides, the CDR3 is TGTGCCAGCAGGGGGGGGACTGTCGGGACCGGGGAGCTGTTTTTT.

The chain recombines TRBV20-1 with TRBJ2-7; 9 bases are a match to TRBD1. The CDR3 sequence is 14 residues long. Per germline, CDR1 DFQATT and CDR2 SNEGSKA (reference sequence). Trimming cost V 1 base and J 3 bases; bases outside gene matches: 4. DNA of the CDR3: TGCAGTGCTAGAGTGGGACAGGGACTCTACGAGCAGTACTTC. Its protein product is CSARVGQGLYEQYF.

This clonotype was counted ten times or more. The chain uses TRBV14 and TRBJ2-5, with 7 bases that match TRBD2. From germline, CDR1 is SGHDN and CDR2 FVKESK. Trimming cost V 1 base and J 2 bases; bases outside gene matches: 10. The CDR3 covers 17 residues. CDR3 bases: TGTGCCAGCAGCCAAGGGGGTATGCTAGCGGATCAAGAGACCCAGTACTTC. It encodes CASSQGGMLADQETQYF.

This clonotype was observed a few times. The J gene is TRBJ2-1, the V gene TRBV20-1, with D possibly TRBD2 on 5 matching bases. CDR1 and CDR2 (germline): DFQATT, SNEGSKA (reference sequence). This CDR3 is built from 15 residues. V was shortened by 3 bases and J by 0 bases, with 12 bases between the two germline ends. CDR3 loop: CSARTLAPSYNEQFF. The CDR3, as DNA: TGCAGTGCTAGGACCTTAGCGCCCTCCTACAATGAGCAGTTCTTC.

This clonotype was seen ten or more times. The chain carries TRBV27 and TRBJ2-3, with TRBD2 matching 7 bases. The trim removed 2 bases at V and 0 bases at J, leaving 2 bases unmatched. This CDR3 has 15 residues. Germline V gives CDR1 MNHEY, CDR2 SMNVEV (reference sequence). In DNA form, the CDR3 reads TGTGCCAGCAGTTTAGGTAGCGGGAGCACAGATACGCAGTATTTT. Amino acid sequence: CASSLGSGSTDTQYF.

Remarks on this clonotype: A junction boundary mismatches the germline segment, possibly from a read error. The rearrangement uses TRBV7-7 and TRBJ2-5; TRBD2 is a possible D gene (6 bases). Germline CDR1 SSHAT, CDR2 FNYEAQ (reference sequence). The length of the CDR3 is 16 residues. CDR3 DNA sequence: TGTGCTAGCAGCTTGACGAGGGGAGGTTACCAAGAGACCCAGTACTTC. Its translation is CASSLTRGGYQETQYF.

This clonotype was counted a few times. The chain links TRBV9 to TRBJ2-7; possibly TRBD1 for D (5 bases). The CDR3 totals 18 residues. CDR1 SGDLS and CDR2 YYNGEE come from the germline V gene. Trimming stripped 6 bases from V and 4 bases from J, with 29 bases between. CDR3 in DNA: TGTGCCAGCACTCCGAGAAGGAGACCCACCAAAGGGGCGTACGAGCAGTACTTC. It translates to CASTPRRRPTKGAYEQYF.

The genes are TRBV19 and TRBJ2-1; no reliable D call. V was trimmed by 2 bases and J by 0 bases, leaving 8 bases between them. The germline V gene encodes CDR1 LNHDA and CDR2 SQIVND (reference sequence). The length of the CDR3 is 15 residues. The CDR3 here is CASSIPDLSYNEQFF. In DNA, the CDR3 is TGTGCCAGTAGTATACCAGATCTCTCCTACAATGAGCAGTTCTTC.

The chain combines TRBV7-2 with TRBJ2-7; D is possibly TRBD1 or TRBD2 (6 bases each). Looked up from germline, CDR1 is SGHTA and CDR2 is FQGNSA. V was pared by 4 bases and J by 0 bases, with 16 bases between. This CDR3 spans 16 amino acids. For the CDR3, the DNA is TGTGCCAGCAGCTCAAGGGGGACTTTGAGCTCCTACGAGCAGTACTTC. Translation: CASSSRGTLSSYEQYF. The whole variable domain, remainder taken from reference TRBV7-2 and TRBJ2-7, is GAGVSQSPSNKVTEKGKDVELRCDPISGHTALYWYRQSLGQGLEFLIYFQGNSAPDKSGLPSDRFSAERTGGSVSTLTIQRTQQEDSAVYLCASSSRGTLSSYEQYFGPGTRLTVT.

The gene calls are TRBV6-5 and TRBJ2-3, with D perhaps assigned TRBD1 or TRBD2 (5 bases each). Trimming took 2 bases from V and 2 from J, leaving 14 bases between them. The germline CDR1 and CDR2 sequences are MNHEY and SVGAGI. The CDR3 runs to 16 residues. CDR3 region: CASSYRTGTFTDTQYF. CDR3 bases: TGTGCCAGCAGTTACCGAACCGGGACCTTCACAGATACGCAGTATTTT.

The V and J genes are TRBV24-1 and TRBJ2-7; TRBD2 matches 7 bases. CDR1 KGHDR and CDR2 SFDVKD come from the germline V gene. Trimming at V came to 3 bases and at J to 5 bases, leaving 12 bases not matched to a gene. This CDR3 comprises 16 residues. DNA for the CDR3: TGTGCCACCAGTGATCCGGGCGGGAGATCGGTGGACGAGCAGTACTTC. This gives the protein CATSDPGGRSVDEQYF.

This clonotype was counted a few times. The chain joins TRBV9 to TRBJ2-7; D is undetermined. This CDR3 has 14 amino acids. Trimming took 0 bases from V and 2 from J, leaving 9 bases between them. The germline V gene encodes CDR1 SGDLS and CDR2 YYNGEE. In DNA form, the CDR3 reads TGTGCCAGCAGCGTAGCTATGGGTCCCTACGAGCAGTACTTC. Protein product: CASSVAMGPYEQYF.